A single sample gave rise to the 2 T cell receptor beta chains below, sequenced in a study of blood T cells in healthy people across ages. Next came a second PCR, run for about 6 to 12 cycles, which used a sample-barcoded 5' primer along with a J-beta primer mix. One entry per CDR3 protein results from TCRdb running MiXCR on the 5' RACE reads. The sample gives 700,000 to 950,000 distinct CDR3 sequences, roughly 60% of which show up once; 20% to 25% is in the top ten. The specimen was blood. The receptors were sampled from a man aged 25 to 45 in good health.

The chain has TRBV29-1 and TRBJ2-7, with a weak D call TRBD1 (6 bases). Germline V gene sequence: CDR1 SQVTM, CDR2 ANQGSEA. CDR3 length equals 11 residues. The germline V and J ends were trimmed by 4 bases and 5 bases, with 9 bases remaining between them. The CDR3 is CSVVSGDEQYF. For the CDR3, the DNA is TGCAGCGTTGTCTCAGGGGACGAGCAGTACTTC.

This clonotype was seen only a few times. The V call is TRBV7-9, the J call TRBJ2-7; 10 positions agree with TRBD2. Germline CDR1 and CDR2: SEHNR and FQNEAQ (reference sequence). J was trimmed by 9 bases and V by 1 base; bases with no gene match: 9. The CDR3 totals 15 residues. The CDR3 sequence: CASSLVSASGSAQYF. DNA for the CDR3: TGTGCCAGCAGCTTAGTATCAGCTAGCGGGAGCGCGCAGTACTTC.